Listed below are T cell receptor beta chains from one sample, sequenced in a study of cytomegalovirus exposure and HLA in healthy donors. Generated by immunoSEQ multiplex PCR, the TCRdb table keeps only in-frame clones and is missing some. The top ten clones hold around 0.75% of a sample with under 200,000 clones, approximately 78% of them seen once. The specimen was PBMCs. These receptors were taken from a young woman in good health and CMV-seronegative. The CDR3 runs from the conserved cysteine through the conserved F or W. D genes are given only for firm matches. Expanded clones are given a class, and other clones once, few, many or no size at all.

j_gene: TRBJ2-7; d_gene: TRBD1; v_gene: TRBV19; abundance: NA; CDR3aa: CASSRGQESSYEQYF; CDR3nt: TGTGCCAGTAGCCGGGGACAGGAGAGCTCCTACGAGCAGTACTTC
j_gene: TRBJ1-1; d_gene: NA; v_gene: TRBV6-4; abundance: NA; CDR3aa: CASSERGATEAFF; CDR3nt: TGTGCCAGCAGTGAGCGCGGAGCCACTGAAGCTTTCTTT
j_gene: TRBJ1-3; d_gene: NA; v_gene: TRBV18; abundance: NA; CDR3aa: CASSPVQGSGNTIYF; CDR3nt: TGTGCCAGCTCACCAGTACAGGGTTCAGGAAACACCATATATTTT
j_gene: TRBJ1-5; d_gene: TRBD1; v_gene: TRBV27; abundance: NA; CDR3aa: CASSLGTGVSQPQHF; CDR3nt: TGTGCCAGCAGTTTAGGGACAGGGGTGAGTCAGCCCCAGCATTTT
j_gene: TRBJ2-7; d_gene: TRBD1; v_gene: TRBV6-6; abundance: few; CDR3aa: CASSYSQGGGEQYF; CDR3nt: TGTGCCAGCAGTTACTCACAGGGGGGTGGCGAGCAGTACTTC
j_gene: TRBJ2-1; d_gene: TRBD1; v_gene: TRBV27; abundance: NA; CDR3aa: CASSLWGDRLSSYNEQFF; CDR3nt: TGTGCCAGCAGTTTATGGGGGGACAGGCTAAGCTCCTACAATGAGCAGTTCTTC
j_gene: TRBJ2-1; d_gene: TRBD2; v_gene: TRBV28; abundance: NA; CDR3aa: CASSLSGGRAGNEQFF; CDR3nt: TGTGCCAGCAGTTTATCTGGCGGGAGGGCCGGTAATGAGCAGTTCTTC
j_gene: TRBJ2-7; d_gene: NA; v_gene: TRBV6-6; abundance: NA; CDR3aa: CASSLTGNEQYF; CDR3nt: TGTGCCAGCAGCCTTACAGGGAACGAGCAGTACTTC
j_gene: TRBJ1-1; d_gene: NA; v_gene: TRBV30; abundance: NA; CDR3aa: CAWVPGVLNTEAFF; CDR3nt: TGTGCCTGGGTCCCCGGAGTGCTCAACACTGAAGCTTTCTTT
j_gene: TRBJ2-1; d_gene: TRBD1; v_gene: TRBV14; abundance: NA; CDR3aa: CASSPAGQGAYNEQFF; CDR3nt: TGTGCCAGCAGCCCCGCGGGACAGGGGGCTTACAATGAGCAGTTCTTC
j_gene: TRBJ2-7; d_gene: NA; v_gene: TRBV27; abundance: NA; CDR3aa: CASSTLGGTIYEQYF; CDR3nt: TGTGCCAGCAGTACACTAGGAGGAACAATCTACGAGCAGTACTTC
j_gene: TRBJ1-6; d_gene: NA; v_gene: TRBV27; abundance: NA; CDR3aa: CASSQNSGANSPLHF; CDR3nt: TGTGCCAGCAGTCAAAACTCAGGGGCTAATTCACCCCTCCACTTT
j_gene: TRBJ2-7; d_gene: NA; v_gene: TRBV6-5; abundance: NA; CDR3aa: CASRFDSLYEQYF; CDR3nt: TGTGCCAGCAGGTTTGACAGCCTCTACGAGCAGTACTTC
j_gene: TRBJ2-1; d_gene: TRBD2; v_gene: TRBV6-5; abundance: NA; CDR3aa: CASSYSGSSYNEQFF; CDR3nt: TGTGCCAGCAGTTACAGCGGGAGCTCCTACAATGAGCAGTTCTTC
j_gene: TRBJ1-2; d_gene: NA; v_gene: TRBV7-9; abundance: NA; CDR3aa: CASSSLEGGYTF; CDR3nt: TGTGCCAGCAGCTCCCTAGAGGGAGGCTACACCTTC
j_gene: TRBJ1-1; d_gene: NA; v_gene: TRBV4-1; abundance: few; CDR3aa: CASSQDRQLMNTEAFF; CDR3nt: TGCGCCAGCAGCCAAGACAGGCAGCTAATGAACACTGAAGCTTTCTTT
j_gene: TRBJ1-5; d_gene: TRBD1; v_gene: TRBV5-1; abundance: once; CDR3aa: CASSFGQANQPQHF; CDR3nt: TGCGCCAGCAGCTTCGGACAGGCGAATCAGCCCCAGCATTTT
j_gene: TRBJ2-5; d_gene: TRBD2; v_gene: TRBV23-1; abundance: few; CDR3aa: CASSRPRGLQETQYF; CDR3nt: TGCGCCAGCAGTCGCCCGCGGGGACTACAAGAGACCCAGTACTTC
j_gene: TRBJ1-2; d_gene: NA; v_gene: TRBV19; abundance: NA; CDR3aa: CASRGTGRRVEHGYTF; CDR3nt: TGTGCCAGTAGGGGAACAGGGCGGCGAGTGGAGCATGGCTACACCTTC
j_gene: TRBJ2-2; d_gene: TRBD1; v_gene: TRBV7-9; abundance: NA; CDR3aa: CASSSGQGRAGELFF; CDR3nt: TGTGCCAGCAGCTCGGGACAGGGGCGAGCCGGGGAGCTGTTTTTT
j_gene: TRBJ2-5; d_gene: NA; v_gene: TRBV6-6; abundance: NA; CDR3aa: CASSYRHGTETQYF; CDR3nt: TGTGCCAGCAGTTACAGACACGGCACAGAGACCCAGTACTTC
j_gene: TRBJ2-1; d_gene: NA; v_gene: TRBV14; abundance: few; CDR3aa: CASSLILGLGNEQFF; CDR3nt: TGTGCCAGCAGCCTAATATTGGGGCTGGGAAATGAGCAGTTCTTC
j_gene: TRBJ2-3; d_gene: NA; v_gene: TRBV9; abundance: NA; CDR3aa: CASSVARDTQYF; CDR3nt: TGTGCCAGCAGCGTAGCCAGAGATACGCAGTATTTT
j_gene: TRBJ1-3; d_gene: TRBD1; v_gene: TRBV4-1; abundance: few; CDR3aa: CASSQDGRGTSSGNTIYF; CDR3nt: TGCGCCAGCAGCCAAGATGGCAGGGGGACTTCCTCTGGAAACACCATATATTTT
j_gene: TRBJ2-7; d_gene: NA; v_gene: TRBV18; abundance: NA; CDR3aa: CASSPPGGLFYEQYF; CDR3nt: TGTGCCAGCTCACCACCCGGGGGGCTCTTCTACGAGCAGTACTTC
j_gene: TRBJ2-7; d_gene: TRBD1; v_gene: TRBV11-2; abundance: few; CDR3aa: CASSLGGTGSREQYF; CDR3nt: TGTGCCAGCAGCTTAGGAGGGACAGGGTCGCGGGAGCAGTACTTC
j_gene: TRBJ1-1; d_gene: NA; v_gene: TRBV2; abundance: NA; CDR3aa: CASSQRGTLGEAFF; CDR3nt: TGTGCCAGCAGTCAAAGGGGGACACTGGGTGAAGCTTTCTTT
j_gene: TRBJ2-2; d_gene: TRBD2; v_gene: TRBV10-3; abundance: NA; CDR3aa: CAISESRASGNAGELFF; CDR3nt: TGTGCCATCAGTGAGTCGAGGGCTAGCGGGAACGCCGGGGAGCTGTTTTTT
j_gene: TRBJ2-2; d_gene: NA; v_gene: TRBV6-4; abundance: NA; CDR3aa: CASSVLVGTGELFF; CDR3nt: TGTGCCAGCAGTGTCCTAGTCGGCACCGGGGAGCTGTTTTTT
j_gene: TRBJ2-3; d_gene: TRBD2; v_gene: TRBV19; abundance: once; CDR3aa: CASRPSGSTDTQYF; CDR3nt: TGTGCCAGTAGACCTAGCGGTAGCACAGATACGCAGTATTTT
j_gene: TRBJ2-3; d_gene: NA; v_gene: TRBV30; abundance: NA; CDR3aa: CAWLPTAGATDTQYF; CDR3nt: TGTGCCTGGTTACCGACGGCGGGGGCCACAGATACGCAGTATTTT
j_gene: TRBJ1-2; d_gene: TRBD1; v_gene: TRBV6-6; abundance: NA; CDR3aa: CASSYSQRTGRYGYTF; CDR3nt: TGTGCCAGCAGTTACTCCCAACGGACAGGGAGATATGGCTACACCTTC
j_gene: TRBJ1-2; d_gene: TRBD1; v_gene: TRBV6-5; abundance: NA; CDR3aa: CASSYGTGPGYGYTF; CDR3nt: TGTGCCAGCAGTTACGGGACAGGGCCGGGCTATGGCTACACCTTC
j_gene: TRBJ2-1; d_gene: NA; v_gene: TRBV7-6; abundance: NA; CDR3aa: CASSLGLAYEQFF; CDR3nt: TGTGCCAGCAGCTTAGGCCTAGCGTATGAGCAGTTCTTC
j_gene: TRBJ1-3; d_gene: NA; v_gene: TRBV13; abundance: NA; CDR3aa: CASSLEDISGNTIYF; CDR3nt: TGTGCCAGCAGCTTGGAAGACATCTCTGGAAACACCATATATTTT
j_gene: TRBJ2-5; d_gene: TRBD2; v_gene: TRBV5-1; abundance: NA; CDR3aa: CASSNVAGEYQETQYF; CDR3nt: TGCGCCAGCAGCAACGTAGCGGGGGAGTACCAAGAGACCCAGTACTTC
j_gene: TRBJ2-2; d_gene: TRBD2; v_gene: TRBV7-2; abundance: NA; CDR3aa: CASSRGTSGTTGELFF; CDR3nt: TGTGCCAGCAGCCGGGGGACTAGCGGAACCACCGGGGAGCTGTTTTTT
j_gene: TRBJ2-1; d_gene: TRBD2; v_gene: TRBV6-1; abundance: NA; CDR3aa: CASSETRTSGRGNEQFF; CDR3nt: TGTGCCAGCAGTGAAACGAGGACTAGCGGGAGAGGGAATGAGCAGTTCTTC
j_gene: TRBJ1-2; d_gene: NA; v_gene: TRBV7-9; abundance: NA; CDR3aa: CASSSQTENYGYTF; CDR3nt: TGTGCCAGCAGCTCACAGACAGAGAACTATGGCTACACCTTC
j_gene: TRBJ2-6; d_gene: NA; v_gene: TRBV27; abundance: NA; CDR3aa: CASSSGLAISGANVLTF; CDR3nt: TGTGCCAGCAGTTCCGGACTGGCAATCTCTGGGGCCAACGTCCTGACTTTC
j_gene: TRBJ2-3; d_gene: TRBD2; v_gene: TRBV7-8; abundance: NA; CDR3aa: CASSSRGSGRPSGTDTQYF; CDR3nt: TGTGCCAGCAGCTCCCGGGGTAGCGGGAGGCCTAGCGGCACAGATACGCAGTATTTT
j_gene: TRBJ1-5; d_gene: TRBD1; v_gene: TRBV19; abundance: NA; CDR3aa: CASSRQGDQPQHF; CDR3nt: TGTGCCAGTAGTAGGCAGGGGGATCAGCCCCAGCATTTT
j_gene: TRBJ2-1; d_gene: TRBD1; v_gene: TRBV6-4; abundance: once; CDR3aa: CASSDRQGTYNEQFF; CDR3nt: TGTGCCAGCAGTGACAGACAGGGGACATACAATGAGCAGTTCTTC
j_gene: TRBJ2-7; d_gene: NA; v_gene: TRBV21-1; abundance: NA; CDR3aa: CASTLNRRIPYEQYF; CDR3nt: TGTGCCAGCACCCTCAACAGGAGAATTCCCTACGAGCAGTACTTC
j_gene: TRBJ1-5; d_gene: NA; v_gene: TRBV25-1; abundance: NA; CDR3aa: CASSDSSLVNQPQHF; CDR3nt: TGTGCCAGCAGTGATAGTTCGCTGGTCAATCAGCCCCAGCATTTT
j_gene: TRBJ1-4; d_gene: TRBD1; v_gene: TRBV6-6; abundance: NA; CDR3aa: CASSQNGGQNEKLFF; CDR3nt: TGTGCCAGCAGTCAAAACGGGGGACAGAATGAAAAACTGTTTTTT
j_gene: TRBJ1-6; d_gene: NA; v_gene: TRBV27; abundance: NA; CDR3aa: CASSLRRDNSPLHF; CDR3nt: TGTGCCAGCAGTTTGAGGCGGGATAATTCACCCCTCCACTTT
j_gene: TRBJ2-7; d_gene: NA; v_gene: TRBV20-1; abundance: NA; CDR3aa: CSARNSYEQYF; CDR3nt: TGCAGTGCTAGGAACAGCTACGAGCAGTACTTC
j_gene: TRBJ1-3; d_gene: TRBD1; v_gene: TRBV7-9; abundance: few; CDR3aa: CASSLWTGGSGNTIYF; CDR3nt: TGTGCCAGCAGCTTGTGGACAGGGGGCTCTGGAAACACCATATATTTT
j_gene: TRBJ2-1; d_gene: TRBD2; v_gene: TRBV5-4; abundance: NA; CDR3aa: CASEDREGPYNEQFF; CDR3nt: TGTGCCAGCGAGGATCGGGAGGGCCCCTACAATGAGCAGTTCTTC
j_gene: TRBJ2-3; d_gene: TRBD2; v_gene: TRBV5-1; abundance: NA; CDR3aa: CASSAGLAGDTDTQYF; CDR3nt: TGCGCCAGCAGCGCAGGACTAGCGGGGGACACAGATACGCAGTATTTT
j_gene: TRBJ1-1; d_gene: NA; v_gene: TRBV2; abundance: NA; CDR3aa: CASSEANSLNTEAFF; CDR3nt: TGTGCCAGCAGTGAAGCCAACAGTCTGAACACTGAAGCTTTCTTT
j_gene: TRBJ2-5; d_gene: TRBD2; v_gene: TRBV7-9; abundance: NA; CDR3aa: CASSSTSGGAETQYF; CDR3nt: TGTGCCAGCAGCTCCACTAGCGGGGGGGCAGAGACCCAGTACTTC
j_gene: TRBJ1-6; d_gene: TRBD1; v_gene: TRBV7-9; abundance: once; CDR3aa: CASSWTGMGSPLHF; CDR3nt: TGTGCCAGCAGCTGGACAGGGATGGGTTCACCCCTCCACTTT
j_gene: TRBJ2-7; d_gene: TRBD1; v_gene: TRBV5-1; abundance: NA; CDR3aa: CASSSPTGPTYEQYF; CDR3nt: TGCGCCAGCAGCTCGCCGACAGGGCCTACCTACGAGCAGTACTTC
j_gene: TRBJ2-7; d_gene: NA; v_gene: TRBV7-9; abundance: NA; CDR3aa: CASSFQGYEQYF; CDR3nt: TGTGCCAGCAGCTTCCAGGGATACGAGCAGTACTTC
j_gene: TRBJ2-2; d_gene: TRBD2; v_gene: TRBV25-1; abundance: few; CDR3aa: CASGGVLAANTGELFF; CDR3nt: TGTGCCAGCGGAGGGGTCCTAGCGGCGAACACCGGGGAGCTGTTTTTT